These 30 T cell receptor beta chains originate from one sample sequenced in a study of T-cell reconstitution after alpha-beta-depleted transplantation in children. A library of TCRbeta sequences, prepared with unique molecular identifiers, was generated. TCRdb itself ran the PCR reads through MiXCR, one entry per CDR3 protein. The table records 500,000 or so distinct CDR3 sequences, approximately 29% of them present only once. The sample consisted of PBMCs from the stem cell graft donor, taken from the stem cell graft. These receptors came from a human donor who donated a stem cell graft to a child with aplastic anemia.

This clonotype was seen more than once but under ten times. The chain links TRBV20-1 to TRBJ2-3, with 9 nucleotides matching TRBD1. V lost 5 bases, J lost 2 bases, and 8 bases stayed unmatched. The CDR3 length is 15 residues. The V gene's germline CDR1 is DFQATT and CDR2 SNEGSKA (reference sequence). The CDR3 coding sequence is TGCAGTGCTGGACAGGGACAGGGTAACACAGATACGCAGTATTTT. It is translated as CSAGQGQGNTDTQYF.

There are a few counts of this clonotype. J is TRBJ2-1 and V is TRBV25-1, with D hard to call. Germline CDR1 is MGHDK and CDR2 is SYGVNS. CDR3 length: 14 residues. Trimming cost V 4 bases and J 8 bases, with 15 bases left between them. DNA for the CDR3: TGTGCCAGCAGTGGACTTCTAGAGAAGGATGAGCAGTTCTTC. Translation gives CASSGLLEKDEQFF.

This clonotype has more than one count but fewer than ten. The V and J genes are TRBV10-3 and TRBJ2-5, with D tentatively TRBD1 (7 bases). The CDR3 sequence is 15 residues long. In germline, CDR1 is ENHRY, CDR2 SYGVKD. Deletions cut 3 bases from V and 3 bases from J, with 14 bases between. For the CDR3, the DNA is TGTGCCATCAGTGACTCGGGACAGCGGGAAGAGACCCAGTACTTC. Encoded protein: CAISDSGQREETQYF.

The rearrangement joins TRBV5-4 to TRBJ2-1, with no clear D. With 1 base removed from V and 6 bases from J, the gap between germline ends came to 14 bases. Germline-derived CDR1 and CDR2 are SGHNT and YYREEE (reference sequence). The CDR3 has 15 residues. The CDR3 protein is CASSLQVSYGNEQFF. As DNA, the CDR3 is TGTGCCAGCAGCTTGCAAGTTTCTTATGGCAATGAGCAGTTCTTC.

The gene calls are TRBV5-1 and TRBJ1-4; D unresolved. CDR3 size: 12 residues. Germline V lookup: CDR1 SGHRS, CDR2 YFSETQ. The V and J ends lost 0 bases and 10 bases respectively, with 7 bases between them. The CDR3 DNA sequence: TGCGCCAGCAGCTTGGACGACGGAAAACTGTTTTTT. It codes for CASSLDDGKLFF.

The chain recombines TRBV4-3 with TRBJ2-5; D is unclear. CDR1 and CDR2 from the germline V gene are LGHNA and YSLEER. V lost 1 base, J lost 0 bases, and 12 bases lay in between. The CDR3 is 16 residues long. The CDR3 protein is CASSQGVIMDQETQYF. CDR3 DNA sequence: TGCGCCAGCAGCCAAGGGGTGATAATGGACCAAGAGACCCAGTACTTC.

This chain uses TRBV6-1 with TRBJ2-6; D uncertain. The CDR3 covers 18 residues. Germline CDR1 reads MNHNS; CDR2 reads SASEGT. Trimming left V 4 bases short and J 0 bases short, with 16 bases between. Here the CDR3 reads CASSAQRTANSGANVLTF. The CDR3 DNA follows: TGTGCCAGCAGTGCCCAAAGGACGGCCAACTCTGGGGCCAACGTCCTGACTTTC.

The chain employs TRBV27 and TRBJ2-2; D could derive from TRBD1 or TRBD2 (5 bases each). The V gene lost 7 bases and the J gene lost 4 bases, with 16 bases spanning the gap. Looked up from germline, CDR1 is MNHEY and CDR2 is SMNVEV (reference sequence). CDR3 size: 15 residues. The CDR3 here is CASTSGGVGTGELFF. CDR3 nucleotide sequence: TGTGCCAGCACATCTGGGGGAGTGGGCACCGGGGAGCTGTTTTTT.

This clonotype was detected only a few times. This chain uses TRBV7-2 with TRBJ2-3; 7 nucleotides align to TRBD2. Germline V lookup: CDR1 SGHTA, CDR2 FQGNSA. The CDR3 sequence is 16 residues long. The junction had 4 bases not matched to a gene; V was cut back by 0 bases and J by 1 base. CDR3 loop: CASSLAGRGRTDTQYF. The CDR3 bases are TGTGCCAGCAGCTTAGCTGGGAGGGGCCGCACAGATACGCAGTATTTT.

This clonotype was recorded a few times. The chain uses TRBV7-2 and TRBJ2-1, with D possibly TRBD1 on 6 matching bases. This CDR3 spans 15 amino acids. V dropped 1 base and J dropped 8 bases, with 15 bases sitting between them. Germline V gene sequence: CDR1 SGHTA, CDR2 FQGNSA. The CDR3 is CASSLDFQGRYEQFF. For the CDR3, the DNA is TGTGCCAGCAGCTTAGACTTTCAGGGGCGGTATGAGCAGTTCTTC.

A few counts support this clonotype. V usage is TRBV7-9 and J usage is TRBJ1-1, with 7 nucleotides matching TRBD1. This CDR3 region has 16 residues. V shed 5 bases, J shed 11 bases, and the junction held 20 bases outside the gene matches. Germline values: CDR1 SEHNR, CDR2 FQNEAQ (reference sequence). The DNA of the CDR3 is TGTGCCAGCAGCCCAGTCCGGACAGGCACGTCCCGGGGTGCTTTCTTT. Translating it yields CASSPVRTGTSRGAFF.

The chain is built from TRBV7-6 and TRBJ2-3, with D tentatively TRBD2 (5 bases). There are 14 residues in the CDR3. Germline CDR1 and CDR2: SGHVS and FNYEAQ. The V and J ends lost 0 bases and 4 bases respectively, with 8 bases between them. The CDR3 region is CASSLARTPDTQYF. As DNA, the CDR3 is TGTGCCAGCAGCTTAGCGAGGACTCCAGATACGCAGTATTTT.

The chain employs TRBV25-1 and TRBJ2-5; TRBD2 matches 8 bases. The CDR3 consists of 13 residues. The junction had 6 bases not matched to a gene; V was cut back by 8 bases and J by 4 bases. Germline V lookup: CDR1 MGHDK, CDR2 SYGVNS. Here the CDR3 DNA reads TGTGCCAGCGGGCGGCTAGCGGGAGAGACCCAGTACTTC. Its protein product is CASGRLAGETQYF.

The chain links TRBV7-2 to TRBJ2-2; tentatively, D is TRBD2 (5 bases). The CDR3 contains 13 residues. V was shortened by 2 bases and J by 11 bases, with 12 bases between the two germline ends. Germline V CDR1 and CDR2: SGHTA, FQGNSA. As DNA, the CDR3 is TGTGCCAGCAGCTTATCCCCTGAGGGAGAGCTGTTTTTT. Translating it yields CASSLSPEGELFF.

There are many counts of this clonotype. The V and J genes are TRBV7-8 and TRBJ2-3; TRBD2 agrees at 8 bases. The V segment lost 1 base and the J segment 2 bases; nucleotides outside the gene matches: 5. The CDR3 length is 16 residues. Germline values: CDR1 SGHVS, CDR2 FQNEAQ. In DNA form, the CDR3 reads TGTGCCAGCAGCTTAGGGGGGACTAGGACCACAGATACGCAGTATTTT. Translating gives CASSLGGTRTTDTQYF.

The sample holds a few counts of this clonotype. The chain recombines TRBV6-2 or TRBV6-3 with TRBJ1-5, with D perhaps matching TRBD1 (6 bases). Germline V gene sequence: CDR1 MNHEY, CDR2 SVGEGT. Trimming left V 4 bases short and J 7 bases short, with 14 bases between. This CDR3 contains 14 residues. CDR3 DNA sequence: TGTGCCAGCAGTTCCGCCGGGGGCGGGCAGCCCCAGCATTTT. This sequence encodes CASSSAGGGQPQHF.

Here the CDR3 DNA reads TGTGCCAGCAGTGAATTAAGCCTTTTGGAAAAACTGTTTTTT. This encodes CASSELSLLEKLFF. This rearrangement joins TRBV6-1 to TRBJ1-4; D ambiguous. V lost 2 bases to trimming and J lost 8 bases, with 12 bases between them. This CDR3 is built from 14 residues. Germline assignment: CDR1 MNHNS and CDR2 SASEGT.

The CDR3 here is CASSPLNSPLHF. DNA of the CDR3: TGTGCCAGCTCACCACTGAATTCACCCCTCCACTTT. The chain carries TRBV18 and TRBJ1-6; D gene ambiguous. The length of the CDR3 is 12 residues. Germline V gene sequence: CDR1 KGHSH, CDR2 LQKENI. Trimming cost V 1 base and J 7 bases, with 2 bases left between them.

The chain combines TRBV28 with TRBJ2-7, with TRBD1 matching over 7 bases. Looked up from germline, CDR1 is MDHEN and CDR2 is SYDVKM. Unmatched junction bases numbered 9, after V lost 5 bases and J lost 2 bases. The CDR3 covers 15 residues. The CDR3 nucleotides read TGTGCCAGCAGTACCGGGACAGCGACTCCCTACGAGCAGTACTTC. Translated: CASSTGTATPYEQYF.

In this sample, this clonotype turned up a few times. The V and J genes are TRBV11-1 and TRBJ2-7, with D perhaps matching TRBD2 (5 bases). Trimming removed 5 bases from V and 3 bases from J, with 17 bases in between. The CDR3 sequence is 15 residues long. Looked up from germline, CDR1 is SGHAT and CDR2 is FQDESV (reference sequence). The CDR3 DNA follows: TGTGCCAGCAGCGACCGAGGGATGGGATACTACGAGCAGTACTTC. It codes for CASSDRGMGYYEQYF.

This clonotype has only one observation. The rearrangement links TRBV5-1 to TRBJ1-2, with 8 bases matching TRBD1. The CDR3 loop spans 13 amino acids. J gave up 8 bases and V 3 bases, and 6 bases lay outside the gene matches. Germline assignment: CDR1 SGHRS and CDR2 YFSETQ. The CDR3 DNA reads TGCGCCAGCAGCTCGAACCGACAGGGGGGCTACACCTTC. This encodes CASSSNRQGGYTF.

This clonotype was found a few times. V usage is TRBV6-5 and J usage is TRBJ1-5; 7 bases map to TRBD1. Germline values: CDR1 MNHEY, CDR2 SVGAGI. The CDR3 consists of 16 residues. With V trimmed by 6 bases and J by 3 bases, 11 bases remained unmatched. The CDR3: CASSPVNRGNNQPQHF. DNA for the CDR3: TGTGCCAGCAGCCCCGTCAACAGGGGCAACAATCAGCCCCAGCATTTT.

This clonotype was detected only a few times. The chain recombines TRBV4-3 with TRBJ2-1, with 7 bases lining up with TRBD2. The CDR3 is 16 amino acids. With 0 bases clipped from V and 5 bases from J, the junction kept 7 bases outside the gene matches. CDR1 and CDR2 (germline): LGHNA, YSLEER. CDR3 bases: TGCGCCAGCAGCCAAGACGCCGGGAGGCAACACAATGAGCAGTTCTTC. Its protein product is CASSQDAGRQHNEQFF.

V gene TRBV20-1 combines with J gene TRBJ2-4, with D perhaps matching TRBD2 (5 bases). The V gene lost 6 bases and the J gene lost 1 base, with 13 bases spanning the gap. The germline CDR1 and CDR2 sequences are DFQATT and SNEGSKA (reference sequence). This CDR3 has 14 residues. The CDR3, as DNA: TGCAGTGCCCTGGAGGCCGGTGCCAAAAACATTCAGTACTTC. It is translated as CSALEAGAKNIQYF.

This clonotype was seen a few times. This chain uses TRBV7-9 with TRBJ2-1; 8 nucleotides match TRBD1. V was clipped by 5 bases and J by 5 bases; unmatched bases: 11. The CDR3 length is 16 residues. The germline gives CDR1 SEHNR, CDR2 FQNEAQ (reference sequence). In DNA, the CDR3 is TGTGCCAGCAGCCAGTGGGTCTCGGGACAGGACAATGAGCAGTTCTTC. It encodes CASSQWVSGQDNEQFF.

The CDR3 region has the DNA TGTGCCAGCAGCTTGTGGGACAGGAGCAATTCACCCCTCCACTTT. Translation: CASSLWDRSNSPLHF. The chain carries TRBV5-6 and TRBJ1-6; 8 bases map to TRBD1. CDR1 and CDR2 from the germline V gene are SGHDT and YYEEEE. The CDR3 has 15 residues. The junction had 4 bases not matched to a gene; V was cut back by 1 base and J by 7 bases.

This clonotype was detected only a few times. This rearrangement joins TRBV18 to TRBJ2-3; 9 bases are a match to TRBD1. The CDR3 extends over 15 amino acids. J gave up 1 base and V 3 bases, and 2 bases lay outside the gene matches. Germline V CDR1 and CDR2: KGHSH, LQKENI. The CDR3, as DNA: TGTGCCAGCTCACCCTGGACAGGGGGCACAGATACGCAGTATTTT. This codes for CASSPWTGGTDTQYF.

The chain links TRBV4-3 to TRBJ2-3, with 9 bases matching TRBD2. This CDR3 contains 18 residues. Germline assignment: CDR1 LGHNA and CDR2 YSLEER. Unmatched junction bases numbered 10, after V lost 0 bases and J lost 3 bases. The CDR3 DNA sequence: TGCGCCAGCAGCCAAGATATCTTCCTAGCGGGAAAAACAGATACGCAGTATTTT. Its translation is CASSQDIFLAGKTDTQYF.

This clonotype was seen only a few times. This chain links TRBV5-6 with TRBJ2-2; 8 positions agree with TRBD1. CDR3 length: 17 amino acids. The germline CDR1 and CDR2 sequences are SGHDT and YYEEEE. V shed 3 bases, J shed 4 bases, and the junction held 11 bases outside the gene matches. The CDR3 spells CASSSLDRERTTGELFF. The CDR3 DNA reads TGTGCCAGCAGCTCGCTGGACAGGGAACGAACCACCGGGGAGCTGTTTTTT.

This chain uses TRBV15 with TRBJ1-3, with D hard to call. This CDR3 has 17 amino acids. CDR1 LNHNV and CDR2 YYDKDF come from the germline V gene (reference sequence). The V end was cut by 4 bases, the J end by 0 bases, with 16 bases between. CDR3 protein: CATSTTYTAYSGNTIYF. CDR3 sequence (DNA): TGTGCCACCAGCACTACGTACACGGCCTACTCTGGAAACACCATATATTTT.